The clone carrying this TCR beta chain was picked up many times. This entry comes from a study of T cells in Graves' hyperthyroidism and ophthalmopathy. Amplification yielded TCR beta CDR3 regions, with RNA transcripts as the source. TCR CDR3 regions were first amplified by RT-PCR with HTBI primers. MiXCR, run by TCRdb on the multiplex PCR reads, gives a single entry per CDR3 protein. The data show some 300,000 distinct CDR3 sequences, 10% to 15% seen once. Germline CDR1 is LNHDA and CDR2 is SQIVND (reference sequence). The germline V and J ends were trimmed by 3 bases and 6 bases, with 15 bases remaining between them. The CDR3 contains 14 residues.

Input material: blood. The clonotype comes from a woman under 40 with Graves' hyperthyroidism that later progressed to Graves' ophthalmopathy. The V and J genes are TRBV19 and TRBJ2-7; the D gene is possibly TRBD1 (5 bases). CDR3 sequence (DNA): TGTGCCAGTAGTATGGCCTCGACAGTTCCCGAGCAGTACTTC. It translates to CASSMASTVPEQYF.